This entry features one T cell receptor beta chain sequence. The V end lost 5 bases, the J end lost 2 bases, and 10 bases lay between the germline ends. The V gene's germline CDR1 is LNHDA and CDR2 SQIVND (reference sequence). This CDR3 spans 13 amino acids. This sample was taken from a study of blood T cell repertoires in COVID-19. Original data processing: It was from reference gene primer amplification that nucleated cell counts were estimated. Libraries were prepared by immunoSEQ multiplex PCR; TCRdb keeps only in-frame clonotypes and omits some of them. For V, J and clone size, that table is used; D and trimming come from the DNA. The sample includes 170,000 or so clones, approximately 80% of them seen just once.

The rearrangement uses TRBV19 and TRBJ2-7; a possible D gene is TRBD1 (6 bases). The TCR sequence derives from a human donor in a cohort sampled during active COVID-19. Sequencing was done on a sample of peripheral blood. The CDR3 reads CASSPGTPYEQYF. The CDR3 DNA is TGTGCCAGTAGTCCCGGGACACCCTACGAGCAGTACTTC.